Listed below are T cell receptor beta chains from one sample, sequenced in a study of blood T cells in healthy people across ages. TCRdb re-called the 5' RACE reads with MiXCR, one entry per CDR3 protein. The profile shows hundreds of thousands of distinct CDR3 sequences, 55% to 75% of them singletons. The sample was blood. These receptors all stem from a man younger than 45 in good health. The CDR3 runs from the conserved cysteine through the conserved F or W. D genes are given only for firm matches. The size field is filled for only some rows; it gives once, few, many or a size class.

TRBJ2-7	TRBV20-1	NA	NA	TGCAGTGCTAGAGATCCTGGTCATTATTCCTACGAGCAGTACTTC	CSARDPGHYSYEQYF
TRBJ2-7	TRBV20-1	NA	NA	TGCAGTGCTAAGGGTTTGAGCACGTCCTACGAGCAGTACTTC	CSAKGLSTSYEQYF
TRBJ2-1	TRBV20-1	TRBD2	NA	TGCAGTGCCTCGGGCCAGCGGGAGGTTTCCTACAATGAGCAGTTCTTC	CSASGQREVSYNEQFF
TRBJ2-4	TRBV5-1	TRBD1	NA	TGCGCCAGCAGCTACCCGGGACAGGGGGGGAATGAGCAGTACTTC	CASSYPGQGGNEQYF
TRBJ2-7	TRBV20-1	TRBD2	many	TGCAGTGCTAGAACGTGGCGGCGGGAGGGTTCCTACGAGCAGTACTTC	CSARTWRREGSYEQYF
TRBJ1-2	TRBV5-1	NA	NA	TGCGCCAGCAGTTCTGTCCGCAGCAACTATGGCTACACCTTC	CASSSVRSNYGYTF
TRBJ2-1	TRBV29-1	NA	NA	TGCAGCGGGGGGGCAACAGGGTCCTACAATGAGCAGTTCTTC	CSGGATGSYNEQFF
TRBJ2-4	TRBV27	NA	NA	TGTGCCAGCAGTTTAATTTCTGAGAACGGGCAGTACTTC	CASSLISENGQYF
TRBJ2-7	TRBV2	NA	NA	TGTGCCAGCAGTGAAGCGACAAGCTCCTACGAGCAGTACTTC	CASSEATSSYEQYF
TRBJ2-3	TRBV7-2	NA	NA	TGTGCCAGCAGCTCCCAGCGGAGCACAGATACGCAGTATTTT	CASSSQRSTDTQYF
TRBJ2-7	TRBV7-2	NA	NA	TGTGCCAGCAGCTTAGTTTCACCGATGGACGAGCAGTACTTC	CASSLVSPMDEQYF
TRBJ2-4	TRBV7-2	TRBD2	NA	TGTGTCAGCAGCTTCGACGGGGCGGGAGTGGGGAAAAACATTCAGTACTTC	CVSSFDGAGVGKNIQYF
TRBJ2-1	TRBV2	TRBD2	NA	TGTGCCAGCATGGGAGGGCTGCTCCGGGATGAGCAGTTCTTC	CASMGGLLRDEQFF
TRBJ2-5	TRBV12-3/TRBV12-4	NA	NA	TGTGCCAGCAGTTTTCGGAGGGGGGTTTGGGAGCAGTACTTC	CASSFRRGVWEQYF
TRBJ1-6	TRBV10-3	NA	NA	TGTGCCATCAGTTTAAGCGGGTCACTCCTCCACTTT	CAISLSGSLLHF
TRBJ2-1	TRBV6-2/TRBV6-3	NA	NA	TGTGCCAGCCTTCGAGGACGAGCGGGCCACAATGAGCAGTTCTTC	CASLRGRAGHNEQFF
TRBJ2-7	TRBV20-1	NA	few	TGCAGTTCCATTCACACCGGGGATCGATACGAGCAGTACTTC	CSSIHTGDRYEQYF
TRBJ2-1	TRBV20-1	TRBD2	NA	TGCAGTGCCATTAGCGGGAGAACCTACAATGAGCAGTTCTTC	CSAISGRTYNEQFF
TRBJ2-1	TRBV6-6	NA	NA	TGTGCCAGCAGTTATGTGGGACCCTCGACCAATGAGCAGTTCTTC	CASSYVGPSTNEQFF
TRBJ2-5	TRBV18	NA	NA	TGTGCCAGCTCACCGACCTGGGGTGAGACCCAGTACTTC	CASSPTWGETQYF
TRBJ1-2	TRBV20-1	NA	NA	TGCAGTGCTGGGGATGGGGTGGGGACCTCCTATGGCCACACCTTC	CSAGDGVGTSYGHTF
TRBJ2-7	TRBV15	NA	NA	TGTGCCACCAGCAGAGCTGGAGGGAGCTCCTACGAGCAGTACTTC	CATSRAGGSSYEQYF
TRBJ2-5	TRBV11-2	NA	NA	TGTGCCAGCAGTGAGACTGACCAAGAGACCCGGTACTTC	CASSETDQETRYF
TRBJ2-7	TRBV29-1	NA	NA	TGCAGCGTTTCCCCGGCCGGGACCTACGAGCAGTACTTC	CSVSPAGTYEQYF
TRBJ2-7	TRBV20-1	TRBD2	NA	TGCAGTGCTAGAGATTCACCCGGGACTAGCGTCCACGAGCAGTACTTC	CSARDSPGTSVHEQYF
TRBJ2-5	TRBV7-3	NA	NA	TGTGCCAGCAGCTTAGTGCCTACAGAGACCCAGTACTTC	CASSLVPTETQYF
TRBJ1-6	TRBV4-2	NA	NA	TGTGCCAGCAGCCAAGATGAGGTCGGCTCACCCCTCCACTTT	CASSQDEVGSPLHF
TRBJ2-5	TRBV20-1	NA	many	TGCAGTGCGACTACTCATGAGACAGAGACCCAGTACTTC	CSATTHETETQYF
TRBJ2-7	TRBV30	NA	few	TGTGCCTGGACCGGCGGGTACTCCTACGAGCAGTACTTC	CAWTGGYSYEQYF
TRBJ2-6	TRBV7-3	TRBD1	few	TGTGCCAGCAGCTTGGACAGGGGATATGGGGCCAACGTCCTGACTTTC	CASSLDRGYGANVLTF
TRBJ2-5	TRBV29-1	NA	NA	TGCAGCGTAACAGGGGAGACCCAGTACTTC	CSVTGETQYF
TRBJ1-2	TRBV6-5	NA	few	TGTGCCAGCAGTTACTCCGGGAGCGGGAGAGGCTACACCTTC	CASSYSGSGRGYTF
TRBJ1-1	TRBV6-6	TRBD1	NA	TGTGCCAGCAGTTCGTGGACAGGGGAGAACACTGAAGCTTTCTTT	CASSSWTGENTEAFF
TRBJ2-3	TRBV7-2	NA	NA	TGTGCCAGCAGCTTACAATATCTTAACACAGATACGCAGTATTTT	CASSLQYLNTDTQYF
TRBJ1-1	TRBV12-3/TRBV12-4	NA	NA	TGTGCCAGCAGTTCCAGGGTAAACGGTGAAGCTTTCTTT	CASSSRVNGEAFF
TRBJ1-1	TRBV5-1	NA	NA	TGCGCCAGCAGCTTGGATCCTTTAACGAACACTGAAGCTTTCTTT	CASSLDPLTNTEAFF
TRBJ2-7	TRBV7-2	NA	NA	TGTGCCAGCAGCGCACGACTAGTTGGTTCCGACGAGCAGTACTTC	CASSARLVGSDEQYF
TRBJ2-7	TRBV6-1	TRBD1	NA	TGTGCCAGCAGTGTAGACAGGCGGGGACAGGGAATATGGGAGCAGTACTTC	CASSVDRRGQGIWEQYF
TRBJ1-5	TRBV5-1	NA	NA	TGCGCCAGCAGCTACACAGACCCTAGCAATCAGCCCCAGCATTTT	CASSYTDPSNQPQHF
TRBJ2-1	TRBV3-1	TRBD2	NA	TGTGCCAGCAGCCGACGGGGGGGGGACAATGAGCAGTTCTTC	CASSRRGGDNEQFF
TRBJ1-1	TRBV7-2	NA	NA	TGTGCCAGCAGCTTGGAGGGCGCGGGAAGCACTGAAGCTTTCTTT	CASSLEGAGSTEAFF
TRBJ2-5	TRBV29-1	TRBD2	NA	TGCAGCGCCCCCGGGACTACCCAAGAGACCCAGTACTTC	CSAPGTTQETQYF
TRBJ2-7	TRBV5-1	TRBD1	NA	TGCGCCAGCAGCTCCACCGGGACAGGGAAGTACGAGCAGTACTTC	CASSSTGTGKYEQYF
TRBJ2-5	TRBV5-1	NA	many	TGCGCCAGCAGCATAGAGACCCAGTACTTC	CASSIETQYF